This TCR beta chain was observed in a study of early T cells in non-severe SARS-CoV-2 infection. V lost 0 bases, J lost 5 bases, and 14 bases lay in between. Germline V gives CDR1 LNHNV, CDR2 YYDKDF (reference sequence). This CDR3 spans 15 amino acids. General study findings and limits: VDJdb-based annotation leaned toward anti-spike CD8 responses and missed private and CD4 specificities.

Researchers tagged individual cDNA molecules with unique molecular identifiers. From the 5' RACE reads, TCRdb called clonotypes with MiXCR, one entry per CDR3 protein. Of 80,000 to 100,000 distinct CDR3 sequences listed, approximately 13% are singletons. In this sample, this clonotype turned up a few times. Its antigen is not identified. This TCR derives from an adult who was a healthcare worker with PCR-confirmed SARS-CoV-2 infection or an uninfected control (not recorded which). The chain uses TRBV15 and TRBJ2-7; the D gene is possibly TRBD1 (5 bases). Sequencing was carried out using whole blood. As DNA, the CDR3 is TGTGCCACCAGCAGAGATTACCAGGGTCTAGACGAGCAGTACTTC. As protein: CATSRDYQGLDEQYF.